Following are 2 T cell receptor beta chains from one sample sequenced in a study of T cells in localized non-small cell lung cancer. Some clones are missing from TCRdb's copy, which holds only in-frame ones; the method was immunoSEQ multiplex PCR. The sample has about 51,000 clones, around 86% seen once. Sample: peripheral blood mononuclear cells, taken before any cancer treatment. All receptors come from a man aged 35 to 69 with stage III lung adenocarcinoma.

This chain uses TRBV2 with TRBJ2-6; the D is unclear. Trimming stripped 6 bases from V and 4 bases from J, with 10 bases between. Germline V gene lookup returns CDR1 SNHLY and CDR2 FYNNEI. This CDR3 is 14 amino acids long. CDR3 nucleotides: TGTGCCAGCAGGTCCCTCGCGGGGGCCAACGTCCTGACTTTC. It is translated as CASRSLAGANVLTF. The entire variable domain, with the rest obtained from reference TRBV2 and TRBJ2-6, is as follows: EPEVTQTPSHQVTQMGQEVILRCVPISNHLYFYWYRQILGQKVEFLVSFYNNEISEKSEIFDDQFSVERPDGSNFTLKIRSTKLEDSAMYFCASRSLAGANVLTFGAGSRLTVL.

This chain uses TRBV6-6 with TRBJ1-2, with D maybe TRBD1 (5 bases). The CDR3 contains 15 residues. CDR1 is MNHNY, CDR2 SVGAGI, per germline (reference sequence). V was cut by 7 bases and J by 3 bases, with 18 bases left in between. The CDR3 loop reads CASNKFRDYDYGYTF. The CDR3 DNA reads as TGTGCCAGCAACAAGTTCAGGGACTACGACTATGGCTACACCTTC.